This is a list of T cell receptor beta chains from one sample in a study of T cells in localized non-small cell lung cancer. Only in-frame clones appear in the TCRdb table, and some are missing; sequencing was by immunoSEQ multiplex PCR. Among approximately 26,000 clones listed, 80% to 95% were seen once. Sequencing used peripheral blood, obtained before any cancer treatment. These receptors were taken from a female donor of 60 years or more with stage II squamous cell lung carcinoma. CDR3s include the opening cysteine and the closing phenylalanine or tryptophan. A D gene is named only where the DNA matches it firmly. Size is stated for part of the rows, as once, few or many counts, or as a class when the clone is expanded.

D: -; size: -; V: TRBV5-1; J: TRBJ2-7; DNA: TGCGCCTCCAGCAAGACGGGCTACGAGCAGTACTTC; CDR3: CASSKTGYEQYF
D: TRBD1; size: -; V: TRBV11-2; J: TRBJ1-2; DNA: TGTGCCAGCAGCACCGGGACAGGGGGCTATGGCTACACCTTC; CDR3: CASSTGTGGYGYTF
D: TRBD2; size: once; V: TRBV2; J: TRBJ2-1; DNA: TGTGCCAGCACCGCCGGGACTAGCTCCTACAATGAGCAGTTCTTC; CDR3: CASTAGTSSYNEQFF
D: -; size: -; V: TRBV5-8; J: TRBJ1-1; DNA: TGTGCCAGCAGCCCCTGGAAAGATGGTTCTGGAGCTTTCTTT; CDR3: CASSPWKDGSGAFF
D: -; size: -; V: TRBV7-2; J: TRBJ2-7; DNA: TGTGCCAGCAGCTTGTTCAGTGGATCGGACTACGAGCAGTACTTC; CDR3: CASSLFSGSDYEQYF
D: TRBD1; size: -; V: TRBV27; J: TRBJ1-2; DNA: TGTGCCAGCAGTTTATTTCGGGGACAGGGGGCACTGAATGGCTACACCTTC; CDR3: CASSLFRGQGALNGYTF
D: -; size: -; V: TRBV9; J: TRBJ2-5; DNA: TGTGCCAGCAGCGTAAGAGGGCGCGGGGAGACCCAGTACTTC; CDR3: CASSVRGRGETQYF
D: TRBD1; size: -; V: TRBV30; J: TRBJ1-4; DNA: TGTGCCTGGACCCCCGACAGGGGTACGGCTAATGAAAAACTGTTTTTT; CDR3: CAWTPDRGTANEKLFF
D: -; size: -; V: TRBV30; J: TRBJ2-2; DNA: TGTGCCTGGAGTGTTCCAGGGGCCACCGGGGAGCTGTTTTTT; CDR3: CAWSVPGATGELFF
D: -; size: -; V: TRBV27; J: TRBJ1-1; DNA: TGTGCCAGCAGGATGACGGGCGCAGGGAACACTGAAGCTTTCTTT; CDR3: CASRMTGAGNTEAFF
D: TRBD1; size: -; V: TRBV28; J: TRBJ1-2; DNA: TGTGCCAGCAGTTATGCGGGACAGAGCTATGGCTACACCTTC; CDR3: CASSYAGQSYGYTF
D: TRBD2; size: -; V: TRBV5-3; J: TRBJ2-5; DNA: TGTGCCAGAAGCCCTAGAGCGGGGGGGCCGGAGAAAGAGACCCAGTACTTC; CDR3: CARSPRAGGPEKETQYF
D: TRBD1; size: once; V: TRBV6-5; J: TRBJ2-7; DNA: TGTGCCAGCAGTTACGACGGGACAGGGCTCTACGAGCAGTACTTC; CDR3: CASSYDGTGLYEQYF
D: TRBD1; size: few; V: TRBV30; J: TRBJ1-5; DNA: TGTGCCGTTCAGCCTCGACAGGGACAAAATCAGCCCCAGCATTTT; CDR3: CAVQPRQGQNQPQHF
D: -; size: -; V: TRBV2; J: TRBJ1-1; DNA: TGTGCCAGCAGTGGGACCAGGGGCCAGAACACTGAAGCTTTCTTT; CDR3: CASSGTRGQNTEAFF
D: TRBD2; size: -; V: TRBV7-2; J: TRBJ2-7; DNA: TGTGCCAGCAGCTTAATTGCGGGAGGGCTCGTCGAGCAGTACTTC; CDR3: CASSLIAGGLVEQYF
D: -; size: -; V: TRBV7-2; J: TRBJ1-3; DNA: TGTGCCAGCAGCTTAGAACAGCGCCTTGGAAACACCATATATTTT; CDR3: CASSLEQRLGNTIYF